The rows below give T cell receptor beta chains drawn from one sample of a study of cytomegalovirus exposure and HLA in healthy donors. The assay was immunoSEQ multiplex PCR, and TCRdb's table has in-frame clones only and misses some. This repertoire shows about 180,000 clones, about 80% found once; its top ten account for 2.2%. Source material: PBMCs. These receptors were collected from a woman aged 25 to 39 in good health and CMV-seronegative. The CDR3 runs from the conserved cysteine through the conserved F or W. A D gene is named only where the DNA matches it firmly. The size of a clone is reported for some rows only, either as once, few or many, or as a class for expanded clones.

TRBJ2-1	TRBV6-5	NA	NA	TGTGCCAGCAGTTACTCGGGCTCTTATTCCAATGAGCAGTTCTTC	CASSYSGSYSNEQFF
TRBJ2-1	TRBV7-9	NA	NA	TGTGCCAGCAGCTTATCCGGTGAGCAGTTCTTC	CASSLSGEQFF
TRBJ2-2	TRBV5-6	NA	NA	TGTGCCAGCAGCTTGATTAGGAACACCGGGGAGCTGTTTTTT	CASSLIRNTGELFF
TRBJ2-1	TRBV7-3	NA	TRBD2	TGTGCCAGCAGCTTTCAAGCGGGAGAGTACAATGAGCAGTTCTTC	CASSFQAGEYNEQFF
TRBJ2-5	TRBV9	NA	NA	TGTGCCAGCAGCAAATACGACGGACTCCAAGAGACCCAGTACTTC	CASSKYDGLQETQYF
TRBJ2-2	TRBV15	NA	NA	TGTGCCACCAGCAGTCTGGGGGGCAGGGGGTCCGGGGAGCTGTTTTTT	CATSSLGGRGSGELFF
TRBJ1-3	TRBV18	NA	NA	TGTGCCAGCTCGGCACGACAGGCGGCACACTCTGGAAACACCATATATTTT	CASSARQAAHSGNTIYF
TRBJ2-7	TRBV27	NA	NA	TGTGCCAGCAGTAGAGCCGGAGCCCTACTTGGCGAGCAGTACTTC	CASSRAGALLGEQYF
TRBJ2-7	TRBV7-9	NA	NA	TGTGCCAGCAGCCGATCTTCGGGGGACGAGCAGTACTTC	CASSRSSGDEQYF
TRBJ1-6	TRBV28	NA	TRBD1	TGTGCCAGCACCCCCTTATGGTCCGGGACAGGGGTCTATAATTCACCCCTCCACTTT	CASTPLWSGTGVYNSPLHF
TRBJ2-7	TRBV5-5	NA	NA	TGTGCCAGCAGCCAGGCCGGCGGGGGCCTCTACGAGCAGTACTTC	CASSQAGGGLYEQYF
TRBJ1-2	TRBV18	NA	TRBD1	TGTGCCAGCTCACCTGGGACAGGGTGGACTCCTGGCTACACCTTC	CASSPGTGWTPGYTF
TRBJ1-5	TRBV2	NA	TRBD1	TGTGCCAGCAGTGGACAGGGAGTCTATCAGCCCCAGCATTTT	CASSGQGVYQPQHF
TRBJ2-2	TRBV5-5	NA	NA	TGTGCCAGCAGCTTGGGCTGGGCCTATACCGGGGAGCTGTTTTTT	CASSLGWAYTGELFF
TRBJ2-7	TRBV30	NA	NA	TGTGCCTGGGGACAGCTCTACGAGCAGTACTTC	CAWGQLYEQYF
TRBJ1-1	TRBV6-1	NA	NA	TGTGCCAGCAGTGTTGCCGGGGACACTGAAGCTTTCTTT	CASSVAGDTEAFF
TRBJ1-5	TRBV6-5	NA	NA	TGTGCCAGTAAGCCTTCAGGTGGCAATCAGCCCCAGCATTTT	CASKPSGGNQPQHF
TRBJ2-3	TRBV4-3	NA	TRBD2	TGCGCCAGCAGCCAAGATCCAGCCAGCGGGGTGAACACAGATACGCAGTATTTT	CASSQDPASGVNTDTQYF
TRBJ2-7	TRBV5-1	NA	TRBD2	TGCGCCAGCAGCTTGGAGACTAGCGCTTACGAGCAGTACTTC	CASSLETSAYEQYF
TRBJ2-1	TRBV7-2	NA	NA	TGTGCCAGCAGCTTCGGGCAGGGATACAATGAGCAGTTCTTC	CASSFGQGYNEQFF
TRBJ2-3	TRBV5-5	NA	NA	TGTGCCAGCAGCCCCCGGACAAGTTACACAGATACGCAGTATTTT	CASSPRTSYTDTQYF
TRBJ2-7	TRBV10-3	NA	TRBD2	TGTGCCATCAGTGAGTCTAGGCTCCAGCGGGGGGGCCTCTACGAGCAGTACTTC	CAISESRLQRGGLYEQYF
TRBJ1-2	TRBV7-8	NA	TRBD1	TGTGCCAGCAGCTCGTGGACAGGACTCACAAAGGGGAACTATGGCTACACCTTC	CASSSWTGLTKGNYGYTF
TRBJ1-1	TRBV5-1	NA	TRBD1	TGCGCCAGCAGCGCGGCAGACAGGGATGGAACTGAAGCTTTCTTT	CASSAADRDGTEAFF
TRBJ1-2	TRBV30	NA	NA	TGTGCCTGGAGTGACCATGGAGGGGCTCCTGATGGCTACACCTTC	CAWSDHGGAPDGYTF
TRBJ2-7	TRBV7-8	NA	NA	TGTGCCAGCAGCGTTTCTACAGGGAGCCGGCCTAGCTCCTACGAGCAGTACTTC	CASSVSTGSRPSSYEQYF
TRBJ1-5	TRBV29-1	NA	NA	TGCAGCGTATCTCAGGGAATCAGCAATCAGCCCCAGCATTTT	CSVSQGISNQPQHF
TRBJ2-7	TRBV5-1	NA	NA	TGCGCCAGCAGCTTGGCCGATCGGGAGACGGATGAGCAGTACTTC	CASSLADRETDEQYF
TRBJ2-7	TRBV27	NA	NA	TGTGCCAGCAGTTTATCGTATAGGCGGCGCTACGAGCAGTACTTC	CASSLSYRRRYEQYF
TRBJ2-5	TRBV7-2	NA	NA	TGTGCCAGCAGCTTATACGCTAGGACAAGAGTTCTGAAGGAGACCCAGTACTTC	CASSLYARTRVLKETQYF
TRBJ1-1	TRBV19	few	NA	TGTGCCAGTAGGAGCAGGGGCGAGAGTACTGAAGCTTTCTTT	CASRSRGESTEAFF
TRBJ2-2	TRBV4-3	NA	TRBD2	TGCGCCAGCAGCCCAGGACTAGCGGGAGGGCGCACCGGGGAGCTGTTTTTT	CASSPGLAGGRTGELFF
TRBJ2-5	TRBV7-6	few	TRBD2	TGTGCCAGCAGTCCGCTAGCGGGGGGGCCGGCGGAGACCCAGTACTTC	CASSPLAGGPAETQYF
TRBJ1-5	TRBV27	NA	NA	TGTGCCAGCAGTCCCCGAAGCGGATATGTCAGGCCCCAGCATTTT	CASSPRSGYVRPQHF
TRBJ2-1	TRBV4-1	once	NA	TGCGCCAGCAGCCAGGGGGGATCCTACAATGAGCAGTTCTTC	CASSQGGSYNEQFF
TRBJ2-7	TRBV5-1	NA	TRBD2	TGCGCCAGCAGCTTGGGGCTAGCGGGGGGGCTGTTCTCCTACGAGCAGTACTTC	CASSLGLAGGLFSYEQYF
TRBJ2-7	TRBV21-1	NA	NA	TGTGCCAGAGTGACAGGGGGCAACTACGAGCAGTACTTC	CARVTGGNYEQYF
TRBJ1-4	TRBV5-1	NA	NA	TGCGCCAGCAGCTTGCCAGGAGGTAATGAAAAACTGTTTTTT	CASSLPGGNEKLFF
TRBJ1-1	TRBV27	NA	NA	TGTGCCAGCAGTCCCCTCGGGGGGCTCTCCGAAGCTTTCTTT	CASSPLGGLSEAFF
TRBJ2-7	TRBV27	NA	TRBD1	TGTGCCAGCAGTTTTCGTCAGGGGGTTTCCTACGAGCAGTACTTC	CASSFRQGVSYEQYF
TRBJ1-2	TRBV19	few	NA	TGTGCCAGTTTGCGTGGCGGAGGCTACTATGGCTACACCTTC	CASLRGGGYYGYTF
TRBJ2-7	TRBV5-5	NA	NA	TGTGCCAGCAGCTCCTCTTACGAGCAGTACTTC	CASSSSYEQYF
TRBJ2-7	TRBV7-9	NA	NA	TGTTCCAGCAGCTCAATACAGGGTTTGGTCGAGCAGTACTTC	CSSSSIQGLVEQYF
TRBJ1-4	TRBV28	NA	NA	TGTGCCAGCAGTCCCCCCGGGACTCCCGAAAAACTGTTTTTT	CASSPPGTPEKLFF
TRBJ1-4	TRBV7-9	few	TRBD1	TGTGCCAGCAGCCAAGGGACAGGGCTTAATGAAAAACTGTTTTTT	CASSQGTGLNEKLFF
TRBJ1-2	TRBV7-9	few	NA	TGTGCCAGCAGCAAAGGGGGAGTACTCTATGGCTACACCTTC	CASSKGGVLYGYTF
TRBJ2-7	TRBV28	NA	NA	TGTGCCAGCAGTTTACACGCGCGCGGACAGAAGCCCAACGAGCAGTACTTC	CASSLHARGQKPNEQYF
TRBJ1-2	TRBV19	NA	TRBD1	TGTGCCAGTGTCCCGGGACAGGGAAAGGCCTATGGCTACACCTTC	CASVPGQGKAYGYTF
TRBJ2-7	TRBV5-6	NA	TRBD1	TGTGCCAGCAGCTTCTTTGGGACAGGGGGCTCGGGGCAGTACTTC	CASSFFGTGGSGQYF
TRBJ2-5	TRBV11-2	NA	NA	TGTGCCAGCAGCTCCTCGGTGGAGACCCAGTACTTC	CASSSSVETQYF
TRBJ1-3	TRBV13	NA	NA	TGTGCCAGCAGCCCCAAGACCCACTACTCTGGAAACACCATATATTTT	CASSPKTHYSGNTIYF
TRBJ2-3	TRBV2	NA	TRBD2	TGTGCCAGCAGAAGGGGACTAGCGGGAGGGGGCACAGATACGCAGTATTTT	CASRRGLAGGGTDTQYF
TRBJ1-2	TRBV7-6	NA	TRBD1	TGTGCCAGCAGCCCGTGGACAGGGTCTGGCGGCTACACCTTC	CASSPWTGSGGYTF